Given below is one T cell receptor beta chain in context. In its sample, this clonotype was seen a few times. No cognate antigen has been identified for it. Base qualities were left out, and no much larger clone turns up one base away. Ophthalmopathy patients had moderately to severely active disease, with a Clinical Activity Score of 3 or more, a NOSPECS grade of 4 or more, and a disease duration of less than 3 months. Any patient with an uncontrolled infection, another autoimmune disease, pregnancy or lactation was excluded. Diagnoses were established on the basis of clinical symptoms, serum thyroxine and TRAb, thyroid ultrasound, and orbital computed tomography. Ficoll-Paque density gradient centrifugation was used to isolate PBMCs from approximately 10 ml of fresh peripheral blood. Trizol reagent was used to extract total RNA, and RNA quality was then checked on an Agilent 2100 Bioanalyzer. Amplification of TCR beta CDR3 regions was carried out from RNA transcripts. The TCR CDR3 was subjected to a first round of RT-PCR using the HTBI primer set and the Qiagen OneStep RT-PCR kit. Libraries were constructed in a second round of multiplex PCR, after which size selection and purification were performed. Paired-end sequencing of the libraries was performed with 100 bp reads on an Illumina HiSeq2000. Under the source paper's analysis protocol: SOAPnuke was used to process the raw data, removing reads that contained adapters or uncalled bases, had a mean Phred below 15, or lacked an exact match to the constant primer or identifier. COPE v1.2.5 was used to merge high-quality paired reads, and clonotypes were defined as unique nucleotide sequences. MiTCR v1.1 was used to align the clonotypes against IMGT TRBV, TRBD and TRBJ reference segments. Analysis was restricted to V-J combinations with a frequency above 0.0001, which covered roughly 99% of repertoires. A TCS score was defined as the ratio of F50 (clonal expansion) to E x V (chaos), with BLOSUM62-based TCRdist applied between CDR3 peptides within each V-J. Welch's t-statistics and random forest reduced around 510 V-J features to around 14, which were used in a naive Bayes classifier (R e1071). TCRdb reanalyzed the raw reads on its own, using fastp at Q25 for trimming and MiXCR for clone calling, and kept in-frame beta chains. Identical CDR3 protein sequences are pooled into one entry, listed with their most common genes and DNA. These V and J calls originate from TCRdb's pipeline instead of the authors' own analysis. This sample gives about 640,000 distinct CDR3 sequences in total; 20% to 25% of them show up just once. The top ten clonotypes cover over 30% of the sample.

This specimen belongs to a study of T cells in Graves' hyperthyroidism and ophthalmopathy (dated by TCRdb to the late 2010s). At the level of the whole study: Peripheral blood was collected at initial diagnosis, before any treatment. After blood sampling, hyperthyroidism patients were treated with methimazole at a starting dose of 30 mg daily, and ophthalmopathy patients were treated with high-dose intravenous methylprednisolone. Prospective prediction of ophthalmopathy was tested in an independent validation cohort consisting of 18 to 20 hyperthyroidism patients and around 16 patients who later progressed to ophthalmopathy. According to the paper, TCR Vbeta CDR3 sequencing was carried out on 135 peripheral blood samples, which came from about 45 ophthalmopathy, approximately 72 hyperthyroidism and roughly 17 progressor patients. The study also compared thyroid tissue and blood T-cell repertoires from about six Graves' hyperthyroidism patients. TCR V-J signatures able to tell the groups apart were searched for in a discovery cohort of 90 to 100 patients, of whom 40 to 45 had Graves' ophthalmopathy and about 60 had stable Graves' hyperthyroidism. The 100 discovery patients were divided at random into training and test sets in a 7:3 ratio.

Overall study results and their limits: Sample size was not statistically predetermined, and investigators were not blinded to group allocation. In cross-validation, a model built on a 13 V-J signature told ophthalmopathy apart from stable hyperthyroidism with roughly 87% sensitivity and approximately 84% specificity, and in testing the same model reached 80%/75%. Most expanded thyroid clonotypes (frequency above 0.001) were also found in blood, which suggests that blood repertoires may mirror thyroid immune responses. In validation, the model predicted progression to ophthalmopathy a median of about 5.9 months before onset, with roughly 70% sensitivity and nearly 75% specificity.

The sample consisted of blood. The sequence derives from a man under 40 with Graves' ophthalmopathy.

The DNA sequence reads TGTGCCAGCAGCTTAGATCGTGTCCTAGCGGGAGTCAATGAGCAGTTCTTC. Translated, it gives CASSLDRVLAGVNEQFF. The rearrangement combines TRBV11-2 with TRBJ2-1; 10 of the junction bases match TRBD2. The CDR3 runs 17 amino acids, cysteine and phenylalanine included. The DNA shown is the 51-base CDR3, in frame from base 1. Germline trimming amounts to 0 bases on V and 6 bases on J, with 8 as the count of junction bases outside the gene matches. The CDR1 and CDR2 encoded by the germline V gene are SGHAT and FQNNGV.